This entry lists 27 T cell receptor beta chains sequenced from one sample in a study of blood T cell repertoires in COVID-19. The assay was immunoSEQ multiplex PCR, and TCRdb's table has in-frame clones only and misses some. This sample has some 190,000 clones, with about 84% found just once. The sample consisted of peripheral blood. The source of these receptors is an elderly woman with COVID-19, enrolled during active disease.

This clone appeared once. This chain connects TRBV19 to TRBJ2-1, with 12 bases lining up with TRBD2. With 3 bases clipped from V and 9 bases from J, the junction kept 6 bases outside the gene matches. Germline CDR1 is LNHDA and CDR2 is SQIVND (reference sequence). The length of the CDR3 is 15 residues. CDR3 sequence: CASSISSGGVVEQFF. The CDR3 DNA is TGTGCCAGTAGTATTTCTAGCGGGGGGGTGGTTGAGCAGTTCTTC.

The CDR3, as DNA: TGTGCCAGCAGCCAGTGGACAGGGGGTGGCACTGAAGCTTTCTTT. Amino acids: CASSQWTGGGTEAFF. This chain uses TRBV14 with TRBJ1-1; 10 bases are shared with TRBD1. The CDR3 has 15 amino acids. Unmatched junction bases numbered 5, after V lost 3 bases and J lost 4 bases. CDR1 and CDR2 from the germline V gene are SGHDN and FVKESK. Drawing the rest from reference TRBV14 and TRBJ1-1, the complete variable domain is EAGVTQFPSHSVIEKGQTVTLRCDPISGHDNLYWYRRVMGKEIKFLLHFVKESKQDESGMPNNRFLAERTGGTYSTLKVQPAELEDSGVYFCASSQWTGGGTEAFFGQGTRLTVV.

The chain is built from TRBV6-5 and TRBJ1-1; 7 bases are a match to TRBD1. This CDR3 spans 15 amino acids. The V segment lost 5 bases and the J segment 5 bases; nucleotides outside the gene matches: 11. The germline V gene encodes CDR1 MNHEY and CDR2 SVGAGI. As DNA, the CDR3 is TGTGCCAGCAGTCAGACAGGGTTGGAGGGTACTGAAGCTTTCTTT. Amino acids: CASSQTGLEGTEAFF.

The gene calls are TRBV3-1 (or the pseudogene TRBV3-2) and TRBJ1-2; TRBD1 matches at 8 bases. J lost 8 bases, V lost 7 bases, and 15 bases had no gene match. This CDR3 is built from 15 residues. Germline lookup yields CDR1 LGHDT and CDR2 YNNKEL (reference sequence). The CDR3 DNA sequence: TGTGCCAGCACCCCACAGGGGGGACAGGCCGGGGGCTACACCTTC. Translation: CASTPQGGQAGGYTF.

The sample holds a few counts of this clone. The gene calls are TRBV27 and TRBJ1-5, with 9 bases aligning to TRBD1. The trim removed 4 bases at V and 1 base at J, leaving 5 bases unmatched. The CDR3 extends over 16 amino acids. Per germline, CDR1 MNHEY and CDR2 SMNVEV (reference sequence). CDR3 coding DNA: TGTGCCAGCAGTTCACAGGGGGCAGGAAGCAATCAGCCCCAGCATTTT. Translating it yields CASSSQGAGSNQPQHF.

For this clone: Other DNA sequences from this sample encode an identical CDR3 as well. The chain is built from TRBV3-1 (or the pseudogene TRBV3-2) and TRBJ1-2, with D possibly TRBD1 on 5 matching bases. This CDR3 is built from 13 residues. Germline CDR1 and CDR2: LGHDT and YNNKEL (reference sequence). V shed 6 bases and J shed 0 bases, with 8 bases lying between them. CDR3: CASSPQANYGYTF. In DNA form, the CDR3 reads TGTGCCAGCAGTCCACAGGCTAACTATGGCTACACCTTC.

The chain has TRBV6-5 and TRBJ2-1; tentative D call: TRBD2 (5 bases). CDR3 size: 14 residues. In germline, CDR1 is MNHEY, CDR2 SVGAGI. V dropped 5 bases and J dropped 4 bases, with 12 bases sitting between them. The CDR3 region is CASSPSPPYNEQFF. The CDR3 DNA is TGTGCCAGCAGTCCTAGCCCACCGTACAATGAGCAGTTCTTC.

This CDR3 is CASSPTGATNEKLFF. In DNA, the CDR3 is TGTGCCAGCAGCCCTACAGGGGCAACTAATGAAAAACTGTTTTTT. V is TRBV5-6 and J is TRBJ1-4; 7 positions agree with TRBD1. V gave up 4 bases and J gave up 0 bases; unmatched junction bases: 3. This CDR3 has 15 amino acids. From germline, CDR1 is SGHDT and CDR2 YYEEEE.

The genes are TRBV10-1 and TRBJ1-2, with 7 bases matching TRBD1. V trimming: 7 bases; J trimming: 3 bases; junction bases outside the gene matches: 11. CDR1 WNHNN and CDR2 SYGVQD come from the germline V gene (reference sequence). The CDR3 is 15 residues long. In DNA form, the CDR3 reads TGCGCCAGCACCTTCCCCTCTACAGGGGACTATGGCTACACCTTC. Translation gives CASTFPSTGDYGYTF.

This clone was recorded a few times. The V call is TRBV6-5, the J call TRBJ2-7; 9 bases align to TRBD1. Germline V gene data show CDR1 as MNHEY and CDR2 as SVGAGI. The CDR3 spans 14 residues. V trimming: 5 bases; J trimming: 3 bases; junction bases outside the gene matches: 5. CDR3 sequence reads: CASSSPGQGYEQYF. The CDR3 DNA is TGTGCCAGCAGTAGTCCGGGACAGGGCTACGAGCAGTACTTC.

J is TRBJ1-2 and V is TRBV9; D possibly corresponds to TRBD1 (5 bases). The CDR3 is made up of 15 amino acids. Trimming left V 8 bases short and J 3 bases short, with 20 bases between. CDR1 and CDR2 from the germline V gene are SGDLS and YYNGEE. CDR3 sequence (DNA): TGTGCCAGTACTGTACGCCCAGACAGCGACTATGGCTACACCTTC. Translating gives CASTVRPDSDYGYTF.

The CDR3 protein is CASSLAGGSYEQYF. For the CDR3, the DNA is TGCGCCAGCAGCTTGGCAGGGGGGTCCTACGAGCAGTACTTC. The V and J genes are TRBV5-1 and TRBJ2-7; TRBD1 might be the D (7 bases). The CDR3 contains 14 residues. Trimming removed 0 bases at V and 1 base at J, with 8 bases between. From germline, CDR1 is SGHRS and CDR2 YFSETQ.

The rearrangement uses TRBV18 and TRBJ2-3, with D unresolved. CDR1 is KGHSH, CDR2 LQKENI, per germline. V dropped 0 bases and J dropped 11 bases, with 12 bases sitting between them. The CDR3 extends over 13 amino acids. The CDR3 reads CASSPPQDLLQYF. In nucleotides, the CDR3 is TGTGCCAGCTCACCACCCCAAGACTTACTGCAGTATTTT.

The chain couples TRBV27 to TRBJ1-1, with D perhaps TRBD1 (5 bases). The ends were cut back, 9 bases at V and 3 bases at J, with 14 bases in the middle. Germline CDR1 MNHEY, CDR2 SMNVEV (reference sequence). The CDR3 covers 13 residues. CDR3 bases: TGTGCCAGTTCCCCGGGGGTACACACTGAAGCTTTCTTT. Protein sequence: CASSPGVHTEAFF.

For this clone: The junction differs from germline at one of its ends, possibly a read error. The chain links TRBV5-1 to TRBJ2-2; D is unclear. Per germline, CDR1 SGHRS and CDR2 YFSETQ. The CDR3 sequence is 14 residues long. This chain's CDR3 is CASNLIENTGELFF. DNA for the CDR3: TGCGCCAGCAACTTGATAGAAAACACCGGGGAGCTGTTTTTT.

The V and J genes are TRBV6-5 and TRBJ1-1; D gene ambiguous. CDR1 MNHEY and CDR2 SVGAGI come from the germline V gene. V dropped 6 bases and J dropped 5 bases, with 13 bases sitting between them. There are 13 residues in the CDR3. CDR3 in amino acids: CASRTRRDTEAFF. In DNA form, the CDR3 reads TGTGCCAGCAGAACAAGGAGGGATACTGAAGCTTTCTTT.

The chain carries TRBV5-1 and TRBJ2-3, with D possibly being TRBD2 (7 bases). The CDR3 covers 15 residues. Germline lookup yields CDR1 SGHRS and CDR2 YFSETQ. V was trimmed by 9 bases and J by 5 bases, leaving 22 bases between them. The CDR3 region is CATSGGAGVGDTQYF. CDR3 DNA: TGCGCCACCTCGGGGGGCGCTGGGGTTGGAGATACGCAGTATTTT. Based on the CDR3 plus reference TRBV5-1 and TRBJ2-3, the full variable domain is KAGVTQTPRYLIKTRGQQVTLSCSPISGHRSVSWYQQTPGQGLQFLFEYFSETQRNKGNFPGRFSGRQFSNSRSEMNVSTLELGDSALYLCATSGGAGVGDTQYFGPGTRLTVL.

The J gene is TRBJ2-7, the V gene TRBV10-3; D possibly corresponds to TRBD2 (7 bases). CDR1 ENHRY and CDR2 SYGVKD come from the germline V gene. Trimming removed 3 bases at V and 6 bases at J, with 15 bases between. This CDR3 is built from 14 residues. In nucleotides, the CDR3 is TGTGCCATCAGTGATTCGGGGGGCGTCTCCGAGCAGTACTTC. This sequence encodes CAISDSGGVSEQYF.

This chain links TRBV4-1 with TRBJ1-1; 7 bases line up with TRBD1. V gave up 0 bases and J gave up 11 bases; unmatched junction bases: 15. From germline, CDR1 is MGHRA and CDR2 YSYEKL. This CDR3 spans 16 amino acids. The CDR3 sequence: CASSQDPLQGLREAFF. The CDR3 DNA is TGCGCCAGCAGCCAAGATCCTTTACAGGGGCTAAGGGAGGCTTTCTTT.

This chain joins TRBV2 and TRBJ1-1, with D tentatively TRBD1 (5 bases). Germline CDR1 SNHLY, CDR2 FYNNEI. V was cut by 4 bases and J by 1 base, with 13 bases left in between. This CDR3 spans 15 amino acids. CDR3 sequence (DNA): TGTGCCAGCAGTGGTGGGCAGGGCTGGAACACTGAAGCTTTCTTT. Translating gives CASSGGQGWNTEAFF. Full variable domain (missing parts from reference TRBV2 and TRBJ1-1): EPEVTQTPSHQVTQMGQEVILRCVPISNHLYFYWYRQILGQKVEFLVSFYNNEISEKSEIFDDQFSVERPDGSNFTLKIRSTKLEDSAMYFCASSGGQGWNTEAFFGQGTRLTVV.

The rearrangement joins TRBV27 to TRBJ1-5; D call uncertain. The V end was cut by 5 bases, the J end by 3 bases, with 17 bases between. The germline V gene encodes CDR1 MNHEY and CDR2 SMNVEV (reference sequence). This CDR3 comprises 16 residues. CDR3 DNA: TGTGCCAGCAGTCCCGCTTCGGGAGGACCCAATCAGCCCCAGCATTTT. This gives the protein CASSPASGGPNQPQHF.

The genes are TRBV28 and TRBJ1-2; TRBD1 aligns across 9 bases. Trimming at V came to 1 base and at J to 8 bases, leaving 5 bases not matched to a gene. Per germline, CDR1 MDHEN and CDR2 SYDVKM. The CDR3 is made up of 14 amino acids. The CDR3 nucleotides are TGTGCCAGCAGTTTATTACAGGGGGCTCGGGGCTACACCTTC. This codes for CASSLLQGARGYTF.

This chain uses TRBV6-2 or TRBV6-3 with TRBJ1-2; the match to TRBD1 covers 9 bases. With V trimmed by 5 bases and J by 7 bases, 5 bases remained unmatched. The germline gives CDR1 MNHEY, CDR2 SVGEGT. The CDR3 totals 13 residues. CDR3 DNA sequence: TGTGCCAGCAGTGCCGGGACAGGGAGTGGCTACACCTTC. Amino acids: CASSAGTGSGYTF.

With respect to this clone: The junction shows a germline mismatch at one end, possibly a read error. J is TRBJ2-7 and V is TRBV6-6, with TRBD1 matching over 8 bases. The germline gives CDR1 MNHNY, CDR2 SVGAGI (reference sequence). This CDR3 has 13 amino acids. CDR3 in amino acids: CASSPTGERFRDF. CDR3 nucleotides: TGTGCCAGCAGCCCGACAGGGGAAAGGTTTAGGGACTTC.

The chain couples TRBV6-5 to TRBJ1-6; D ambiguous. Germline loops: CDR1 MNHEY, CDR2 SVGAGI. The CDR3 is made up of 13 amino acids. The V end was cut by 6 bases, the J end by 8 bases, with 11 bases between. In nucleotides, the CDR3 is TGTGCCAGCAGACGTGGAGGGTATTCACCCCTCCACTTT. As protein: CASRRGGYSPLHF.

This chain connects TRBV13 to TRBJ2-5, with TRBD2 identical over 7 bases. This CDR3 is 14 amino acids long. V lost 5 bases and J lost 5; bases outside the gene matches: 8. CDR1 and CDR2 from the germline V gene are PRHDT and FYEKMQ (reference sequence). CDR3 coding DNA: TGTGCCAGCAGCGGGAAGCGGGGAGGGGAGACCCAGTACTTC. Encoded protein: CASSGKRGGETQYF.

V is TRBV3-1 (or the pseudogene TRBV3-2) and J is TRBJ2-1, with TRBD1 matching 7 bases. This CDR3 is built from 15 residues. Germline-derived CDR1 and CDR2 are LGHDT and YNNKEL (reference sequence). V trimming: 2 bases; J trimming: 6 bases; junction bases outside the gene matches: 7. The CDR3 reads CASSQPGSGGNEQFF. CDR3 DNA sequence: TGTGCCAGCAGCCAACCGGGATCAGGGGGCAATGAGCAGTTCTTC.